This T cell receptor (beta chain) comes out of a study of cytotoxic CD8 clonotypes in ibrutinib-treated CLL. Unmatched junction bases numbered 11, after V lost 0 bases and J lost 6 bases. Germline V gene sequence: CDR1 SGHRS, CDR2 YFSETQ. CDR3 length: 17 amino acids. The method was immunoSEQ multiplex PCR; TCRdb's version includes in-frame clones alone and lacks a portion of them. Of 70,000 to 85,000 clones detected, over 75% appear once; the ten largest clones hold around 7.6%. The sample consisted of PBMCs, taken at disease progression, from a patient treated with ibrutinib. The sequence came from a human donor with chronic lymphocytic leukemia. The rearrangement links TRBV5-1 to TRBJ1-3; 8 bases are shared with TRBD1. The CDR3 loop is CASSLGPAKTGVNTIYF. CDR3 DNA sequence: TGCGCCAGCAGCTTGGGGCCAGCTAAGACAGGGGTAAACACCATATATTTT.